Reported below is one T cell receptor (beta chain). The target antigen is unknown. The data stem from a study of blood T cells in healthy people across ages. Study-level results: Researchers judged that diversity estimates from one million T cells fell short of true values. Roughly linearly, TCR beta diversity per million T cells fell as age increased.

With a J-beta primer mix and a sample-barcoded 5' primer, a second PCR ran 7 to 11 cycles. Each cDNA molecule carried a tag from a template-switch adaptor that contained 12 random nucleotides. TCRdb passed the 5' RACE reads through MiXCR, listing each CDR3 protein once. The sample includes hundreds of thousands of distinct CDR3 sequences, approximately 44% of them seen just once. The sample, approximately 10 milliliters of peripheral blood, was drawn from each donor. There are 12 residues in the CDR3. Germline CDR1 ENHRY, CDR2 SYGVKD. V was trimmed by 11 bases and J by 3 bases, leaving 14 bases between them.

V and J are TRBV10-3 and TRBJ2-7; D tentatively fits TRBD1 or TRBD2 (5 bases each). Sequenced sample: blood. The receptor was derived from a man aged 55 to 70 in good health. The CDR3 nucleotides are TGTGCCTCGGGGCTATTGGGCTACGAGCAGTACTTC. Translating it yields CASGLLGYEQYF.